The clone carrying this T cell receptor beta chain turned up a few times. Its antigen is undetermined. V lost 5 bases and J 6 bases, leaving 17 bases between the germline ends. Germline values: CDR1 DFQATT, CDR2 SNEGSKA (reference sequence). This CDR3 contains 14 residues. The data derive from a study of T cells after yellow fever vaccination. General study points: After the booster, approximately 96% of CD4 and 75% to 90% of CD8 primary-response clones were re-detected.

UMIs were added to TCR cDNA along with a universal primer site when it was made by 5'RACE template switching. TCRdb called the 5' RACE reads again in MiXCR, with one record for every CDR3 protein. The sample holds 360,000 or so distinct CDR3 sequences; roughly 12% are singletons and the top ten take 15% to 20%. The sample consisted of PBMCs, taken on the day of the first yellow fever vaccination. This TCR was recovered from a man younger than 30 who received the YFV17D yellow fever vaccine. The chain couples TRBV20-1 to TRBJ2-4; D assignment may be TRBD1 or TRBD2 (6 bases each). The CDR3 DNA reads TGCAGTGCTGGGATGCGGGACACGTTAAACATTCAGTACTTC. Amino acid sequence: CSAGMRDTLNIQYF.